These 17 T cell receptor beta chains share one sample of origin, sequenced in a study of OX40 agonist ivuxolimab in advanced cancers. The repertoire was sequenced with immunoSEQ multiplex PCR; TCRdb's copy has only in-frame clones and lacks some. The table records 25,000 to 35,000 clones, approximately 91% of them present only once. The sample in question was CD4+ or CD8+ T cells sorted from blood, obtained in a trial of the OX40 agonist ivuxolimab. These receptors all stem from an adult with an advanced solid tumor such as melanoma, head and neck, liver or kidney cancer.

A remark on this clone: A far larger clone differs by one base, so this is likely a read error. The chain carries TRBV7-2 and TRBJ1-1, with D possibly TRBD1 on 5 matching bases. Germline values: CDR1 SGHTA, CDR2 FQGNSA. The CDR3 runs to 14 residues. V gave up 3 bases and J gave up 0 bases, with 8 bases separating them. The CDR3, as DNA: TGTGCCAGCAGCTTGGGGGGATTGAACACTGAAGCTTTCTTT. Protein: CASSLGGLNTEAFF.

The V call is TRBV10-2, the J call TRBJ2-1; 7 nucleotides line up with TRBD1. CDR3 length equals 12 residues. CDR1 and CDR2 from the germline V gene are WSHSY and SAAADI. The V gene end was trimmed by 7 bases and the J gene end by 5 bases; junction bases not matched to a gene: 2. The CDR3 is CASTQGDNEQFF. Written as DNA, the CDR3 is TGCGCCAGCACTCAGGGGGACAATGAGCAGTTCTTC.

J is TRBJ1-1 and V is TRBV18; D remains ambiguous. Germline V gene data show CDR1 as KGHSH and CDR2 as LQKENI. Trimming removed 2 bases from V and 0 bases from J, with 19 bases in between. CDR3 size: 18 residues. CDR3 nucleotide sequence: TGTGCCAGCTCACCAACCGACGGCCCCATCTCCATGAACACTGAAGCTTTCTTT. It encodes CASSPTDGPISMNTEAFF.

The V gene is TRBV11-2, the J gene TRBJ2-7; the match to TRBD2 covers 7 bases. The trim removed 5 bases at V and 0 bases at J, leaving 10 bases unmatched. Germline CDR1 is SGHAT and CDR2 is FQNNGV. This CDR3 is built from 16 residues. As DNA, the CDR3 is TGTGCCAGCAGCCCCTTTGGAGCGGGGATCTCCTACGAGCAGTACTTC. This sequence encodes CASSPFGAGISYEQYF.

This chain links TRBV2 with TRBJ1-1, with D possibly TRBD1 on 5 matching bases. Trimming left V 10 bases short and J 4 bases short, with 16 bases between. CDR1 and CDR2 from the germline V gene are SNHLY and FYNNEI. CDR3 size: 13 residues. The CDR3 DNA is TGTGCCACCGAAGGGACGCGGGGCACTGAAGCTTTCTTT. Its protein product is CATEGTRGTEAFF.

The chain recombines TRBV13 with TRBJ1-2; no firm D call. The germline V and J ends were trimmed by 1 base and 3 bases, with 6 bases remaining between them. CDR1 and CDR2 from the germline V gene are PRHDT and FYEKMQ (reference sequence). The CDR3 is 13 amino acids. Here the CDR3 DNA reads TGTGCCAGCAGCTTAGACGGAGACTATGGCTACACCTTC. Encoded protein: CASSLDGDYGYTF.

V gene TRBV5-5 combines with J gene TRBJ1-1; D remains unclear. V was shortened by 3 bases and J by 0 bases, with 6 bases between the two germline ends. Per the germline V gene, CDR1 is SGHKS and CDR2 is YYEKEE (reference sequence). The CDR3 length is 13 residues. The chain's CDR3 is CASSSYLNTEAFF. The CDR3 nucleotides are TGTGCCAGCAGCTCATATTTGAACACTGAAGCTTTCTTT. The full variable domain, in which reference TRBV5-5 and TRBJ1-1 provide the parts outside the CDR3, is DAGVTQSPTHLIKTRGQQVTLRCSPISGHKSVSWYQQVLGQGPQFIFQYYEKEERGRGNFPDRFSARQFPNYSSELNVNALLLGDSALYLCASSSYLNTEAFFGQGTRLTVV.

V usage is TRBV6-5 and J usage is TRBJ2-3, with 10 bases identical to TRBD2. In germline, CDR1 is MNHEY, CDR2 SVGAGI. J gave up 1 base and V 6 bases, and 4 bases lay outside the gene matches. CDR3 length equals 15 residues. The DNA for the CDR3 is TGTGCCAGCAGCTCCGGGACTAGCGGCACAGATACGCAGTATTTT. Translation: CASSSGTSGTDTQYF.

V is TRBV7-9 and J is TRBJ1-3; tentatively, D is TRBD1 (6 bases). The V gene's germline CDR1 is SEHNR and CDR2 FQNEAQ (reference sequence). The V end was cut by 4 bases, the J end by 0 bases, with 10 bases between. The CDR3 is 15 residues long. As DNA, the CDR3 is TGTGCCAGCAGCTGGGAGGGGGGCTCTGGAAACACCATATATTTT. Translated: CASSWEGGSGNTIYF.

V is TRBV28 and J is TRBJ1-2; 7 positions agree with TRBD1. Looked up from germline, CDR1 is MDHEN and CDR2 is SYDVKM. V dropped 5 bases and J dropped 7; count of bases not matched to a gene: 10. CDR3 length: 14 amino acids. The CDR3 region has the DNA TGTGCCAGCAGTGCTCGACAGGGAGCGGCTGGCTACACCTTC. Translated, it gives CASSARQGAAGYTF.

Comments on this clone: The same CDR3 arises from other DNA sequences in this sample as well. This rearrangement joins TRBV5-6 to TRBJ2-7; D possibly corresponds to TRBD1 (6 bases). There are 12 residues in the CDR3. V was clipped by 4 bases and J by 6 bases, with 11 bases between them. Looked up from germline, CDR1 is SGHDT and CDR2 is YYEEEE. As DNA, the CDR3 is TGTGCCAGCAGCCTGGGGGCAGCCGAGCAGTACTTC. It is translated as CASSLGAAEQYF.

The V call is TRBV30, the J call TRBJ1-2, with a possible D match to TRBD1 (6 bases). This CDR3 region has 13 residues. CDR1 and CDR2 (germline): GTSNPN, SVGIG (reference sequence). V lost 1 base and J lost 4, with 10 bases in between. The DNA for the CDR3 is TGTGCCTGGAGTGCCGGGGGCACCTATGGCTACACCTTC. Translating gives CAWSAGGTYGYTF.

This clone has just one count. The CDR3 nucleotides are TGTGCCAGCACCCTAGGACAGTACTATGGCTACACCTTC. It encodes CASTLGQYYGYTF. This chain connects TRBV28 to TRBJ1-2; perhaps TRBD1 as D (6 bases). Trimming removed 7 bases at V and 3 bases at J, with 12 bases between. This CDR3 has 13 residues. In germline, CDR1 is MDHEN, CDR2 SYDVKM.

The chain combines TRBV29-1 with TRBJ1-1, with 8 bases aligning to TRBD1. The CDR3 consists of 14 residues. V gave up 3 bases and J gave up 4 bases; unmatched junction bases: 7. The germline gives CDR1 SQVTM, CDR2 ANQGSEA. CDR3 residues: CSVEAQGEATEAFF. The DNA of the CDR3 is TGCAGCGTTGAGGCACAGGGGGAGGCCACTGAAGCTTTCTTT.

The chain combines TRBV15 with TRBJ2-7; tentatively, D is TRBD1 (5 bases). The CDR3 consists of 17 residues. Germline values: CDR1 LNHNV, CDR2 YYDKDF (reference sequence). Trimming cost V 0 bases and J 0 bases, with 15 bases left between them. The CDR3 DNA sequence: TGTGCCACCAGCAGAGATCCCCCAGGGCAAAGCTCCTACGAGCAGTACTTC. Residues: CATSRDPPGQSSYEQYF.

The V gene is TRBV2, the J gene TRBJ2-7; D assignment may be TRBD1 or TRBD2 (5 bases each). The germline V and J ends were trimmed by 2 bases and 3 bases, with 14 bases remaining between them. The CDR3 runs to 15 residues. Germline V gene lookup returns CDR1 SNHLY and CDR2 FYNNEI. CDR3 region: CASSERDAVIYEQYF. In nucleotides, the CDR3 is TGTGCCAGCAGTGAAAGGGACGCCGTAATCTACGAGCAGTACTTC.

Only a few counts were recorded for this clone. The gene calls are TRBV9 and TRBJ1-1; unclear D gene. V was pared by 3 bases and J by 0 bases, with 3 bases between. The CDR3 runs to 12 residues. Per the germline V gene, CDR1 is SGDLS and CDR2 is YYNGEE. CDR3 DNA sequence: TGTGCCAGCAGCGGTCTGAACACTGAAGCTTTCTTT. Amino acids: CASSGLNTEAFF. Using reference TRBV9 and TRBJ1-1 for the parts outside the CDR3, the full variable domain is DSGVTQTPKHLITATGQRVTLRCSPRSGDLSVYWYQQSLDQGLQFLIQYYNGEERAKGNILERFSAQQFPDLHSELNLSSLELGDSALYFCASSGLNTEAFFGQGTRLTVV.